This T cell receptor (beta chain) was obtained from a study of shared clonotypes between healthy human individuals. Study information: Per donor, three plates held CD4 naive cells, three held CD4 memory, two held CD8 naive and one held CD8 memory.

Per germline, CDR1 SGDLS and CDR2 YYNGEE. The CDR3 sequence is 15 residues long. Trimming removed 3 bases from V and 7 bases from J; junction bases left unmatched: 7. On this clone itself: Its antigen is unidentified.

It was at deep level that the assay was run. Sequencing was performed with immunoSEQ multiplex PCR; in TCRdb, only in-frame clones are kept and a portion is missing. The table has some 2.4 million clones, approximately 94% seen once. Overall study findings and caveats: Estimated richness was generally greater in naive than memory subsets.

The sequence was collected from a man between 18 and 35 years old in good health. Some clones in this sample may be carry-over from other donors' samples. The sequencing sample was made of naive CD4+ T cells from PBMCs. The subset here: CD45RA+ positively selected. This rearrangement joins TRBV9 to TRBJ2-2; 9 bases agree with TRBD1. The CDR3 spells CASSAAGQGIGELFF. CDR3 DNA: TGTGCCAGCAGCGCTGCGGGACAGGGCATCGGGGAGCTGTTTTTT. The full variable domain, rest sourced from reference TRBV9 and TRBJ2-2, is DSGVTQTPKHLITATGQRVTLRCSPRSGDLSVYWYQQSLDQGLQFLIQYYNGEERAKGNILERFSAQQFPDLHSELNLSSLELGDSALYFCASSAAGQGIGELFFGEGSRLTVL.